A selection of T cell receptor beta chains follows, all from one sample in a study of breast tumors, draining lymph nodes, adjacent tissues. TCRdb re-derived calls from the multiplex PCR reads in MiXCR, one entry per CDR3 protein. The sample includes approximately 130,000 distinct CDR3 sequences, 20% to 25% of them seen just once. Input material: axillary lymph node tissue. These receptors were taken from a female donor with breast cancer. Some clones in this sample may be carry-over from other donors' samples. The CDR3 runs from the conserved cysteine through the conserved F or W. Each record gives: D gene, clone size, J gene, V gene, CDR3 DNA, CDR3 protein. The D gene is left open where the match is weak. Not all rows give a size; the values are once, few, many and, for expanded clones, a class.

D: TRBD1; size: many; J: TRBJ2-5; V: TRBV24-1; DNA: TGTGCCACCAGTGATACCGACAGGGGGCGGGAGACCCAGTACTTC; CDR3: CATSDTDRGRETQYF
D: .; size: many; J: TRBJ2-7; V: TRBV27; DNA: TGTGCCAGCAGTCCCCGGACAGCCCCCTACGAGCAGTACTTC; CDR3: CASSPRTAPYEQYF
D: TRBD2; size: many; J: TRBJ2-7; V: TRBV4-2; DNA: TGTGCCAGCAGCCCTCGCACCGGGACTAGCTTTTACGAGCAGTACTTC; CDR3: CASSPRTGTSFYEQYF
D: .; size: many; J: TRBJ2-7; V: TRBV5-5; DNA: TGTGCCAGCAGCATCAGGGTAGACGAGCAGTACTTC; CDR3: CASSIRVDEQYF
D: .; size: .; J: TRBJ2-2; V: TRBV19; DNA: TGTGCCAGTAGGATAGGGTCCGGGGAGCTGTTTTTT; CDR3: CASRIGSGELFF
D: .; size: .; J: TRBJ2-5; V: TRBV18; DNA: TGTGCCAGCTCACCACCGCAGGTTGGGCCTCAGGAGACCCAGTACTTC; CDR3: CASSPPQVGPQETQYF
D: TRBD2; size: many; J: TRBJ2-2; V: TRBV20-1; DNA: TGCAGTGCTAGCTGGGGACTAGCGGGAGTTAACGGGGAGCTGTTTTTT; CDR3: CSASWGLAGVNGELFF
D: TRBD2; size: .; J: TRBJ2-1; V: TRBV7-9; DNA: TGTGCCAGCAGCCACACGGGACTACCTAGGAATGAGCAGTTCTTC; CDR3: CASSHTGLPRNEQFF
D: .; size: many; J: TRBJ2-1; V: TRBV7-4; DNA: TGTGCCAGCAAGGAGAATGAGCAGTTCTTC; CDR3: CASKENEQFF
D: TRBD2; size: many; J: TRBJ2-7; V: TRBV20-1; DNA: TGCAGTGCTAGTGGGTATAGCGGGAACGAGCAGTACTTC; CDR3: CSASGYSGNEQYF
D: .; size: .; J: TRBJ2-7; V: TRBV9; DNA: TGTGCCAGCAGCGTAGGAGGGGCAGGTATTGCCTACGAGCAGTACTTC; CDR3: CASSVGGAGIAYEQYF
D: .; size: many; J: TRBJ1-6; V: TRBV6-1; DNA: TGTGCCAGCAGTGAAGCAGAAGGTTCTGGGCGGTCACCCCTCCACTTT; CDR3: CASSEAEGSGRSPLHF
D: .; size: .; J: TRBJ1-2; V: TRBV5-1; DNA: TGCGCCAGCAGCCCTACCGGCAGGAATACTAACTATGGCTACACCTTC; CDR3: CASSPTGRNTNYGYTF
D: .; size: medium-sized; J: TRBJ2-7; V: TRBV6-6; DNA: TGTGCCAGCGCAGGGGCAACCTACGAGCAGTACTTC; CDR3: CASAGATYEQYF
D: .; size: many; J: TRBJ2-1; V: TRBV11-2; DNA: TGTGCCAGCAGCTCTAGAGGGCAGTGGGATGAGCAGTTCTTC; CDR3: CASSSRGQWDEQFF
D: TRBD2; size: many; J: TRBJ2-1; V: TRBV6-5; DNA: TGTGCCAGCAGGCAACGGACTAGCGGGAGTCATAATGAGCAGTTCTTC; CDR3: CASRQRTSGSHNEQFF
D: TRBD2; size: many; J: TRBJ2-3; V: TRBV20-1; DNA: TGCAGTGCTAGCCCCCTAGCGGGGGTCACAGATACGCAGTATTTT; CDR3: CSASPLAGVTDTQYF
D: TRBD2; size: many; J: TRBJ2-1; V: TRBV6-2/TRBV6-3; DNA: TGTGCCAGCAGAAACGGGGGAGGGCCTCGTGAGCAGTTCTTC; CDR3: CASRNGGGPREQFF
D: .; size: .; J: TRBJ2-2; V: TRBV10-3; DNA: TGTGCCATCAGTGATACAGGGACCGGGGAGCTGTCTTTT; CDR3: CAISDTGTGELSF
D: .; size: many; J: TRBJ1-5; V: TRBV2; DNA: TGTGCCAGCTCCCAACAGGGAGGGAATCAGCCCCAGCATTTT; CDR3: CASSQQGGNQPQHF
D: TRBD1; size: many; J: TRBJ1-2; V: TRBV5-5; DNA: TGTGCCAGCAGCTTGGGGGGACAGGGGGCCAACTATGGCTACACCTTC; CDR3: CASSLGGQGANYGYTF
D: TRBD1; size: few; J: TRBJ2-6; V: TRBV30; DNA: TGTGCCTGGAGGCAGCCCCCGGGACAGGGATTCTCTGGGGCCAACGTCCTGACTTTC; CDR3: CAWRQPPGQGFSGANVLTF
D: .; size: .; J: TRBJ2-4; V: TRBV20-1; DNA: TGCAGTGCTCCCCGACAGGAGGGAAGGCGCAAAAACATTCAGTACTTC; CDR3: CSAPRQEGRRKNIQYF
D: .; size: many; J: TRBJ2-3; V: TRBV6-5; DNA: TGTGCCAGCAGTCCTAGCGAAGTCCCAGATACGCAGTATTTT; CDR3: CASSPSEVPDTQYF
D: .; size: .; J: TRBJ1-2; V: TRBV28; DNA: TGTGCCAGCAGTCTCCCCCCAGGGAACGGCTACACCTTC; CDR3: CASSLPPGNGYTF
D: .; size: many; J: TRBJ2-5; V: TRBV24-1; DNA: TGTGCCACCAGTGACCCGGGTCGGGACAACCAAGAGACCCAGTACTTC; CDR3: CATSDPGRDNQETQYF
D: TRBD2; size: many; J: TRBJ2-3; V: TRBV7-3; DNA: TGTGCCAGCAGCACCTCGGGGACTACCACAGATACGCAGTATTTT; CDR3: CASSTSGTTTDTQYF
D: .; size: many; J: TRBJ1-5; V: TRBV6-5; DNA: TGTGCCAGCAGTCAAAGAAGCACCAATCAGCCCCAGCATTTT; CDR3: CASSQRSTNQPQHF
D: .; size: many; J: TRBJ2-3; V: TRBV5-6; DNA: TGTGCCAGCAGCTTGGAGGGGGGCGCAGATACGCAGTATTTT; CDR3: CASSLEGGADTQYF
D: .; size: many; J: TRBJ2-1; V: TRBV20-1; DNA: TGCAGTGCTCAGAGCGACAGCTCCTACAATGAGCAGTTCTTC; CDR3: CSAQSDSSYNEQFF
D: .; size: many; J: TRBJ2-7; V: TRBV6-6; DNA: TGTGCCGCGGGTAACGACGAGCAGTACTTC; CDR3: CAAGNDEQYF
D: .; size: many; J: TRBJ1-5; V: TRBV6-2/TRBV6-3; DNA: TGTGCCAGCAGCCCACGTGGGCTGCCCCAGCATTTT; CDR3: CASSPRGLPQHF